Shown below are 17 T cell receptor beta chains from a single sample sequenced in a study of cytomegalovirus exposure and HLA in healthy donors. The PCR ran on 60 Vbeta and 13 Jbeta primers. Clones were sequenced by immunoSEQ multiplex PCR, and TCRdb holds only the in-frame ones, with some missing. Altogether around 170,000 clones are present, 80% to 85% being singletons, with the ten largest covering about 0.4%. The source material was PBMCs. The receptors stem from a boy younger than 10 in good health and CMV-seronegative.

This rearrangement joins TRBV14 to TRBJ2-2; D is possibly TRBD2 (5 bases). Germline CDR1 reads SGHDN; CDR2 reads FVKESK. There are 14 residues in the CDR3. V dropped 1 base and J dropped 4 bases, with 7 bases sitting between them. The CDR3 loop reads CASSQVRGTGELFF. The CDR3 nucleotides read TGTGCCAGCAGCCAAGTCCGGGGCACCGGGGAGCTGTTTTTT.

Here the CDR3 DNA reads TGTGCCAGCACCCCAGGGATCTATGGCTACACCTTC. Protein sequence: CASTPGIYGYTF. The V and J genes are TRBV2 and TRBJ1-2, with a weak D call TRBD1 (5 bases). The germline gives CDR1 SNHLY, CDR2 FYNNEI. Trimming shortened V by 7 bases and J by 4 bases, and 10 bases separated the two germline ends. This CDR3 is built from 12 residues.

J is TRBJ1-5 and V is TRBV18; D possibly corresponds to TRBD1 (6 bases). The CDR3 covers 14 residues. The germline V and J ends were trimmed by 4 bases and 1 base, with 8 bases remaining between them. The germline CDR1 and CDR2 sequences are KGHSH and LQKENI. The CDR3 region is CASSQQGSNQPQHF. As DNA, the CDR3 is TGTGCCAGCTCACAACAGGGCAGCAATCAGCCCCAGCATTTT.

The rearrangement joins TRBV11-2 to TRBJ2-1, with 7 nucleotides matching TRBD2. Germline CDR1 SGHAT, CDR2 FQNNGV. The V segment lost 0 bases and the J segment 2 bases; nucleotides outside the gene matches: 1. The CDR3 consists of 15 residues. CDR3 residues: CASSLDGRPYNEQFF. The CDR3 bases are TGTGCCAGCAGCTTAGACGGGAGGCCCTACAATGAGCAGTTCTTC.

The CDR3 sequence: CASSKSSSGSSYEQYF. The CDR3 DNA reads TGTGCCAGTAGTAAATCCTCTAGCGGGAGCTCCTACGAGCAGTACTTC. This sequence joins TRBV19 and TRBJ2-7, with 10 nucleotides matching TRBD2. The V gene's germline CDR1 is LNHDA and CDR2 SQIVND (reference sequence). J lost 0 bases, V lost 4 bases, and 6 bases had no gene match. The CDR3 runs 16 residues.

J is TRBJ1-5 and V is TRBV10-2; tentative D call: TRBD1 (6 bases). V lost 2 bases to trimming and J lost 2 bases, with 13 bases between them. In germline, CDR1 is WSHSY, CDR2 SAAADI. The CDR3 runs 16 residues. This CDR3 is CASSEAQGIGNQPQHF. In DNA, the CDR3 is TGCGCCAGCAGTGAGGCGCAGGGGATCGGCAATCAGCCCCAGCATTTT.

This clone was recorded a few times. The chain recombines TRBV5-6 with TRBJ2-2; 9 bases match TRBD1. The V segment lost 4 bases and the J segment 8 bases; nucleotides outside the gene matches: 12. The CDR3 covers 16 residues. The germline V gene has CDR1 SGHDT and CDR2 YYEEEE. The CDR3 spells CASSPNRDRVTGELFF. CDR3 DNA sequence: TGTGCCAGCAGCCCGAACCGGGACAGGGTGACTGGGGAGCTGTTTTTT.

The rearrangement links TRBV5-1 to TRBJ1-1; a weak D match, TRBD1 (6 bases). Deletions cut 3 bases from V and 1 base from J, with 10 bases between. This CDR3 is built from 14 residues. Germline-derived CDR1 and CDR2 are SGHRS and YFSETQ. CDR3 coding DNA: TGCGCCAGCAGCTCCGGACAGCAGAACACTGAAGCTTTCTTT. Its protein product is CASSSGQQNTEAFF.

V usage is TRBV6-5 and J usage is TRBJ2-7; 7 bases are shared with TRBD2. Germline V gives CDR1 MNHEY, CDR2 SVGAGI. CDR3 length: 15 residues. The trim removed 6 bases at V and 4 bases at J, leaving 12 bases unmatched. This CDR3 is CASRTGREKDYEQYF. CDR3 bases: TGTGCCAGCAGGACCGGGCGGGAGAAGGATTACGAGCAGTACTTC.

The genes are TRBV15 and TRBJ1-1, with 9 bases identical to TRBD1. Germline loops: CDR1 LNHNV, CDR2 YYDKDF (reference sequence). Trimming cost V 2 bases and J 1 base; bases outside gene matches: 8. The length of the CDR3 is 17 residues. The CDR3 nucleotides read TGTGCCACCAGCAGATCCCCAGGGACAGGGAGGAACACTGAAGCTTTCTTT. Translated, it gives CATSRSPGTGRNTEAFF.

J is TRBJ2-7 and V is TRBV27; 9 bases fit TRBD1. Germline trimming cut 7 bases from V and 9 bases from J; bases unmatched to any gene: 10. The CDR3 sequence is 13 residues long. The germline CDR1 and CDR2 sequences are MNHEY and SMNVEV (reference sequence). CDR3 DNA: TGTGCCAGCAAGCCCTTAACAGGGGGCTGGCAGTACTTC. Its protein is CASKPLTGGWQYF.

V and J are TRBV6-5 and TRBJ2-5; D is ambiguous. The DNA end is a closer match to TRBJ2-7, so the J assignment may be wrong. This CDR3 region has 14 residues. Germline loops: CDR1 MNHEY, CDR2 SVGAGI. The CDR3 is CASSYSGQVNEQYF. In nucleotides, the CDR3 is TGTGCCAGCAGTTACTCAGGCCAGGTCAACGAGCAGTACTTC.

The chain uses TRBV13 and TRBJ1-3; D not resolved. The ends were cut back, 4 bases at V and 5 bases at J, with 18 bases in the middle. This CDR3 region has 16 residues. CDR1 is PRHDT and CDR2 is FYEKMQ in the germline V gene (reference sequence). CDR3 residues: CASSSTTAVSRNTIYF. The CDR3 coding sequence is TGTGCCAGCAGCTCCACCACGGCGGTCTCAAGAAACACCATATATTTT. Variable domain in full (rest from reference TRBV13 and TRBJ1-3): AAGVIQSPRHLIKEKRETATLKCYPIPRHDTVYWYQQGPGQDPQFLISFYEKMQSDKGSIPDRFSAQQFSDYHSELNMSSLELGDSALYFCASSSTTAVSRNTIYFGEGSWLTVV.

The chain links TRBV7-2 to TRBJ2-5; 8 bases line up with TRBD1. Germline V gene data show CDR1 as SGHTA and CDR2 as FQGNSA. V lost 5 bases to trimming and J lost 5 bases; unmatched junction nucleotides: 7. This CDR3 has 14 residues. Here the CDR3 DNA reads TGTGCCAGCAGCCCCCTGACAGGGGTGGAGACCCAGTACTTC. This gives the protein CASSPLTGVETQYF.

The chain carries TRBV2 and TRBJ1-4; TRBD1 agrees at 9 bases. CDR1 SNHLY and CDR2 FYNNEI come from the germline V gene. J was trimmed by 5 bases and V by 6 bases; bases with no gene match: 4. The CDR3 is 14 residues long. This CDR3 is CASSDGTGNEKLFF. DNA of the CDR3: TGTGCCAGCAGCGACGGGACAGGGAATGAAAAACTGTTTTTT.

The chain is built from TRBV7-2 and TRBJ1-2, with 12 bases fitting TRBD1. The trim removed 5 bases at V and 7 bases at J, leaving 5 bases unmatched. CDR3 size: 14 residues. In germline, CDR1 is SGHTA, CDR2 FQGNSA. CDR3 in DNA: TGTGCCAGCAGCCGGGACAGGGGGCTTATTGGCTACACCTTC. The encoded protein is CASSRDRGLIGYTF. Drawing the rest from reference TRBV7-2 and TRBJ1-2, the complete variable domain is GAGVSQSPSNKVTEKGKDVELRCDPISGHTALYWYRQSLGQGLEFLIYFQGNSAPDKSGLPSDRFSAERTGGSVSTLTIQRTQQEDSAVYLCASSRDRGLIGYTFGSGTRLTVV.

The V gene is TRBV5-4, the J gene TRBJ1-4; a weak D match, TRBD1 (5 bases). The CDR3 is made up of 16 amino acids. With 0 bases removed from V and 12 bases from J, the gap between germline ends came to 21 bases. Germline loops: CDR1 SGHNT, CDR2 YYREEE (reference sequence). The CDR3 sequence: CASSLGGRGSGSELFF. Written as DNA, the CDR3 is TGTGCCAGCAGCTTGGGGGGTAGGGGCAGTGGATCGGAACTGTTTTTT.